The clone carrying this T cell receptor (beta chain) was seen a handful of times. No antigen is known for it. This record comes from a study of beta chain features in type 1 diabetes. General study results and limits: In every one of the four CD4+ subsets, TCRB CDR3s were moderately but significantly shorter in Type 1 diabetes patients.

Expressed TCRB transcripts were sequenced after all isolated RNA was converted to cDNA. TCRdb's copy holds only in-frame clones and misses some; the assay was immunoSEQ multiplex PCR. The profile shows over 40,000 clones, 66% of them singletons. The length of the CDR3 is 12 residues. Trimming took 5 bases from V and 5 from J, leaving 13 bases between them. Germline V gene lookup returns CDR1 SQVTM and CDR2 ANQGSEA. The sample taken for sequencing was Tregs from blood. V gene TRBV29-1 combines with J gene TRBJ2-7; D is perhaps TRBD1 (5 bases). This receptor was identified in a man aged 25 to 40 with type 1 diabetes. Some clones in this sample may be carry-over from other donors' samples. The CDR3 nucleotides are TGCAGCGTTAGGGCAGGGCGCCACGAGCAGTACTTC. Its translation is CSVRAGRHEQYF.